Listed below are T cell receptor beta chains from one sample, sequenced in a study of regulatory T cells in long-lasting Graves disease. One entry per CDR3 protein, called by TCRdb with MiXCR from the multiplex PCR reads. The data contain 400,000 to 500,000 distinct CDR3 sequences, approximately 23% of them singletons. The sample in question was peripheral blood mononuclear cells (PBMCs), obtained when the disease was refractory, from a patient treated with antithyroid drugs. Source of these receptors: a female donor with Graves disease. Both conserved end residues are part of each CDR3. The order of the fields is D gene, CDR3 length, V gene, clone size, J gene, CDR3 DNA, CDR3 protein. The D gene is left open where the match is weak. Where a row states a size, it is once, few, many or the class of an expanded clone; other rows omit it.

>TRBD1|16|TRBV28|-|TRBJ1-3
TGTGCCAGCAGCTTAGGGACAGTCACCTCTGGAAACACCATATATTTT
CASSLGTVTSGNTIYF
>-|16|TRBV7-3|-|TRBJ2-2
TGTGCCAGCAGCTTAATGTCAGGAGTTAACACCGGGGAGCTGTTTTTT
CASSLMSGVNTGELFF
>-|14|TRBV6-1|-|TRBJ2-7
TGTGCCAGCACCCCCAGAGGTTCGGCCTACGAGCAGTACTTC
CASTPRGSAYEQYF
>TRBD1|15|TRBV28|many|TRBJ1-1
TGTGCCAGCAGCCTTATGGGACAGGGCGACACTGAAGCTTTCTTT
CASSLMGQGDTEAFF
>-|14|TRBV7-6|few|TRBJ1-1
TGTGCCAGCAGCCCGGGGGGAGGGGTGACTGAAGCTTTCTTT
CASSPGGGVTEAFF
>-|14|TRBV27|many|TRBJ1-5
TGTGCCAGCAGTTTAGACCCCCTCGGACAGCCCCAGCATTTT
CASSLDPLGQPQHF
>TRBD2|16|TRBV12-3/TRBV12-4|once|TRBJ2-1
TGTGCCAGCAGTTTAGAACTAGCGGGGTCGTTGAGTGAGCAGTTCTTC
CASSLELAGSLSEQFF
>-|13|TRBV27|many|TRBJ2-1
TGTGCCAGCAGTTTAGCCCCGCTCAATGAGCAGTTCTTC
CASSLAPLNEQFF
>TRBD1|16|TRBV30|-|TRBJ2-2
TGTGCCTGGAGTGAGGCAGGGGGATTTCACACCGGGGAGCTGTTTTTT
CAWSEAGGFHTGELFF
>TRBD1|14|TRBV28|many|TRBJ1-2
TGTGCCAGCAGTTTTGTTTACAGGGGAAGTGGCTACACCTTC
CASSFVYRGSGYTF
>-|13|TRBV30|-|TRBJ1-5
TGTGCCTGGAGTTCCTCGCTTGATCAGCCCCAGCATTTT
CAWSSSLDQPQHF
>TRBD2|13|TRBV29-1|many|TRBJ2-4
TGCAGCGTTGAAGGAGCGGGAGGAAACATTCAGTACTTC
CSVEGAGGNIQYF
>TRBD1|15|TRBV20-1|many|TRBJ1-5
TGCAGTGCTAGCGTAGGACAGGGAGTCAATCAGCCCCAGCATTTT
CSASVGQGVNQPQHF
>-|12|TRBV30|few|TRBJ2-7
TGTGCCTGGAGTCTAACAGCCTACGAGCAGTACTTC
CAWSLTAYEQYF
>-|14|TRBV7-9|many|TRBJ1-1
TGTGCCAGCAGCTTAGTTCTGTTACACACTGAAGCTTTCTTT
CASSLVLLHTEAFF
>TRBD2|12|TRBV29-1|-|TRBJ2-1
TGCAGCGGGGGAGCGGGGGGCAATAAGGGGTTCTTC
CSGGAGGNKGFF
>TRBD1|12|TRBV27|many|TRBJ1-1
TGTGCCAGCGTTCGACAGGGCACTGAAGCTTTCTTT
CASVRQGTEAFF
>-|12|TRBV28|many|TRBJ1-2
TGTGCCAGCAGTTGGGTTGACTATGGCTACACCTTC
CASSWVDYGYTF
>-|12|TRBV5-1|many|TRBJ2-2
TGCGCCAGCAGATTAAACACCGGGGAGCTGTTTTTT
CASRLNTGELFF
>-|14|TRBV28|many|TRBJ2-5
TGTGCCAGCAGTCCCGGCGGGATCCAAGAGACCCAGTACTTC
CASSPGGIQETQYF
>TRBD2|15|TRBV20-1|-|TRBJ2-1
TGCAGTGCTAGAGATGATGGTAGCGGGGGGGTTGAGCAGTTCTTC
CSARDDGSGGVEQFF
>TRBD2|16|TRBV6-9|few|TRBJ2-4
TGTGCCAGCAGTTACGAAGTCAATAGCGGGAGGGACATTCAGTACTTC
CASSYEVNSGRDIQYF
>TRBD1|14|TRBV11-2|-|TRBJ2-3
TGTGCCAGCAGCTTGACAGGGGGCACAGATACGCAGTATTTT
CASSLTGGTDTQYF
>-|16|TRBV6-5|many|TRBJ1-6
TGTGCCAGCAGTTCCCGACAGGCCCAGGGATTTTCACCCCTCCACTTT
CASSSRQAQGFSPLHF
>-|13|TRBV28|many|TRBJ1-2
TGTGCCAGCAGTTTTTTGTCAGCCAGTGGCTACACCTTC
CASSFLSASGYTF
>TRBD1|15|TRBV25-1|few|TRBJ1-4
TGTGCCAGCACGGGGATACAGGGGGCTAATGAAAAACTGTTTTTT
CASTGIQGANEKLFF
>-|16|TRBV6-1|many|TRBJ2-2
TGTGCCAGCAGTCACCTCCAGGGTGCGGGCACCGGGGAGCTGTTTTTT
CASSHLQGAGTGELFF
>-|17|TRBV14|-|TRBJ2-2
TGTGCCAGCAGCCCGAGACTCCCGGGGTTTGGCACCGGGGAGCTGTTTTTT
CASSPRLPGFGTGELFF
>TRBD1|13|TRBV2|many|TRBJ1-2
TGTGCCAGCAGTACGGGACAGGGCTATGGCTACACCTTC
CASSTGQGYGYTF
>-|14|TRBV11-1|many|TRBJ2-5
TGTGCCAGCAGCACCCGGGACGGCCAAGAGACCCAGTACTTC
CASSTRDGQETQYF
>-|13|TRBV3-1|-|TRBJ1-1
TGTGCCAGCAGCCTTGGACCGGGGCCTGAAGCTTTCTTT
CASSLGPGPEAFF
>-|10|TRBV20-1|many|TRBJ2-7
TGCAGTGCTTTGTTCGGAGAGCAGTACTTC
CSALFGEQYF
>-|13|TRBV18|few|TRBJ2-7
TGTGCCAGCTCACAGGACCCGACTGACGAGCAGTACTTC
CASSQDPTDEQYF
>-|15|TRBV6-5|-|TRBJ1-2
TGTGCCAGCAGTTACGGGACCGATTATGGCTATGGCTACACCTTC
CASSYGTDYGYGYTF
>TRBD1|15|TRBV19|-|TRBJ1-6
TGTGCCAGTAGTATTGGGGACAGCGAAGGTTCACCCCTCCACTTT
CASSIGDSEGSPLHF
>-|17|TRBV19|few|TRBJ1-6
TGTGCCAGTAGTGCCATGGGGCAGGGCTCCTATAATTCACCCCTCCACTTT
CASSAMGQGSYNSPLHF
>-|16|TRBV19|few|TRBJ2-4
TGTGCCAGTAGGGACAGGGCGGGAGTCGCCAAAAACATTCAGTACTTC
CASRDRAGVAKNIQYF
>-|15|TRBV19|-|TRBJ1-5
TGTGCCAGTAAAGAGGGAGGTCGGAGCAATCAGCCCCAGCATTTT
CASKEGGRSNQPQHF
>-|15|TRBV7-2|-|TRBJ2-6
TGTGCCAGCAGCTTATCCGGGACCGGGGCCAACGTCCTGACTTTC
CASSLSGTGANVLTF
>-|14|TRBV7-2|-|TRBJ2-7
TGTGCCAGCAGCCGGGACTGGGCTCCGAGCGAGCAGTACTTC
CASSRDWAPSEQYF
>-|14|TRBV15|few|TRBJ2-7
TGTGCCACCAGCAGAGGTAGCGGAACCTACGAGCAGTACTTC
CATSRGSGTYEQYF
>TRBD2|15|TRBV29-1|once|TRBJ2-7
TGCAGCGTTGTATTTGCCGGGACTAGCTACTACGAGCAGTACTTC
CSVVFAGTSYYEQYF
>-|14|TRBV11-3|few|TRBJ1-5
TGTGCCAGCAGCTTAGGGAGGGTTAATGCTCCCCAGCATTTT
CASSLGRVNAPQHF